The next 5 T cell receptor beta chains were all read from a single sample in a study of control samples from healthy donors and cancer patients. This table comes from immunoSEQ multiplex PCR, and its TCRdb copy is limited to in-frame clones, with some not included. Here the sample spans 130,000 or so clones, more than 70% being singletons. Source material: blood. The receptors shown here come from a man aged 45-60 years in good health.

The rearrangement uses TRBV7-9 and TRBJ1-5; D call uncertain. The CDR3 has 12 residues. Per the germline V gene, CDR1 is SEHNR and CDR2 is FQNEAQ (reference sequence). Deletions cut 4 bases from V and 4 bases from J, with 5 bases between. DNA of the CDR3: TGTGCCAGCAGCTACCCAAATCAGCCCCAGCATTTT. Translation gives CASSYPNQPQHF. Supplemented by reference TRBV7-9 and TRBJ1-5, the full variable domain reads DTGVSQNPRHKITKRGQNVTFRCDPISEHNRLYWYRQTLGQGPEFLTYFQNEAQLEKSRLLSDRFSAERPKGSFSTLEIQRTEQGDSAMYLCASSYPNQPQHFGDGTRLSIL.

This chain connects TRBV10-2 to TRBJ2-3, with TRBD1 as a possible D gene (5 bases). In germline, CDR1 is WSHSY, CDR2 SAAADI. Trimming removed 5 bases from V and 0 bases from J, with 15 bases in between. The CDR3 sequence is 16 residues long. This chain's CDR3 is CASSTDSYHSTDTQYF. CDR3 nucleotides: TGCGCCAGCAGTACCGACAGTTACCACAGCACAGATACGCAGTATTTT.

The V call is TRBV11-2, the J call TRBJ1-5; D call uncertain. Looked up from germline, CDR1 is SGHAT and CDR2 is FQNNGV. The CDR3 has 15 amino acids. V gave up 1 base and J gave up 1 base, with 8 bases separating them. The CDR3 reads CASSLGPESNQPQHF. In DNA form, the CDR3 reads TGTGCCAGCAGCTTAGGGCCTGAGAGCAATCAGCCCCAGCATTTT.

This clone has more than one count but fewer than ten. The CDR3 DNA reads TGTGCCAGCCGACCGACTAGCAGCTACAATGAGCAGTTCTTC. Its translation is CASRPTSSYNEQFF. The V and J genes are TRBV2 and TRBJ2-1; 7 nucleotides match TRBD2. Germline CDR1 is SNHLY and CDR2 is FYNNEI. The CDR3 is 14 amino acids. The ends lost 8 bases at V and 3 bases at J; junction bases unmatched: 7.

The J gene is TRBJ1-1, the V gene TRBV18; perhaps TRBD1 as D (5 bases). This CDR3 is 16 amino acids long. Trimming stripped 6 bases from V and 3 bases from J, with 20 bases between. Germline CDR1 reads KGHSH; CDR2 reads LQKENI. The CDR3 coding sequence is TGTGCCAGCTCTTCCTCAGGGCAGAGGGCGGACACTGAAGCTTTCTTT. Its translation is CASSSSGQRADTEAFF.